This T cell receptor beta chain appears in the sequencing data of a study of blood T cell repertoires in COVID-19. About the study: The United States, Italy and Spain supplied acute and convalescent COVID-19 samples.

Assay: immunoSEQ multiplex PCR; the TCRdb copy retains only in-frame clones and omits some. The data show around 380,000 clones, around 87% seen once. The CDR3 totals 15 residues. Germline V lookup: CDR1 MNHEY, CDR2 SVGAGI. Trimming cost V 7 bases and J 7 bases; bases outside gene matches: 12. This sequence joins TRBV6-5 and TRBJ2-1, with TRBD1 matching over 8 bases. Sequencing was done on a sample of PBMCs or T cells enriched from blood (not recorded which). The receptor was isolated from a man aged 25 to 40 who had recovered from COVID-19. The CDR3 region is CASNSHPQGANEQFF. The DNA of the CDR3 is TGTGCCAGCAATTCACACCCCCAGGGGGCGAATGAGCAGTTCTTC.